The rows below give T cell receptor beta chains drawn from one sample of a study of T cell repertoires in cytomegalovirus infection. TCRdb used MiXCR to reprocess the reads, holding one entry per CDR3 protein. The table has approximately 190,000 distinct CDR3 sequences, about 28% seen once. Source material: PBMCs. The receptors here all came from a human donor in good health (CMV status not recorded). Some clones in this sample may be carry-over from other donors' samples. CDR3s include the opening cysteine and the closing phenylalanine or tryptophan. D genes are given only for firm matches. Size is omitted from some rows. Given values are once, few, many or a class for expanded clones.

TRBJ2-7,NA,12,NA,TRBV6-2/TRBV6-3,CASKGSRYEQYF,TGTGCCAGCAAGGGTTCACGATATGAGCAGTACTTC
TRBJ2-1,NA,13,TRBD1,TRBV29-1,CSVDTGTDNEQFF,TGCAGCGTTGATACAGGGACAGACAATGAGCAGTTCTTC
TRBJ1-6,NA,14,NA,TRBV7-3,CASSSSGSDSPLHF,TGTGCCAGCAGCTCCTCGGGGAGTGATTCACCCCTCCACTTT
TRBJ1-6,NA,15,NA,TRBV7-9,CASSFARGTNSPLHF,TGTGCCAGCAGCTTCGCCAGGGGTACTAATTCACCCCTCCACTTT
TRBJ2-5,NA,12,NA,TRBV12-3/TRBV12-4,CASSMAEETQYF,TGTGCCAGCAGTATGGCAGAAGAGACCCAGTACTTC
TRBJ1-1,few,13,NA,TRBV12-3/TRBV12-4,CASSPDTNTEAFF,TGTGCCAGCAGTCCGGACACTAACACTGAAGCTTTCTTT
TRBJ2-3,NA,14,NA,TRBV19,CASSGPGGLDTQYF,TGTGCCAGTAGCGGGCCCGGGGGCCTTGATACGCAGTATTTT
TRBJ1-2,few,17,NA,TRBV4-1,CASSQDLRGIYNYGYTF,TGCGCCAGCAGCCAAGACCTCCGGGGGATATATAACTATGGCTACACCTTC
TRBJ1-4,few,15,NA,TRBV7-2,CASSLTGVIGEKLFF,TGTGCCAGCAGCTTAACTGGGGTTATCGGCGAAAAACTGTTTTTT
TRBJ1-6,few,15,TRBD1,TRBV20-1,CSARDPGQGNSPLHF,TGCAGTGCTAGAGATCCGGGACAGGGTAATTCACCCCTCCACTTT
TRBJ1-6,NA,15,NA,TRBV12-5,CASGSIWGRGKPLHF,TGTGCTAGTGGTTCCATCTGGGGGAGGGGTAAACCCCTCCACTTT
TRBJ2-7,NA,16,NA,TRBV12-3/TRBV12-4,CASSLPGSGVPYEQYF,TGTGCCAGCAGTCTGCCGGGATCGGGAGTCCCCTACGAGCAGTACTTC
TRBJ2-2,many,13,NA,TRBV7-9,CASSFSGTGELFF,TGTGCCAGCAGCTTCTCCGGGACAGGGGAGCTGTTTTTT
TRBJ2-7,few,16,NA,TRBV5-4,CASSRLADGNSYEQYF,TGTGCCAGCAGCCGGCTGGCGGACGGCAACTCCTACGAGCAGTACTTC
TRBJ1-1,NA,17,TRBD1,TRBV5-1,CASSPGTGPDLNTEAFF,TGCGCCAGCAGCCCCGGGACAGGGCCAGATTTGAACACTGAAGCTTTCTTT
TRBJ2-1,NA,14,NA,TRBV14,CASSHRGGLNEQFF,TGTGCCAGCAGCCACAGGGGGGGGCTCAATGAGCAGTTCTTC
TRBJ1-6,NA,13,TRBD1,TRBV20-1,CSVRTGRDSPLHF,TGCAGTGTTCGGACAGGGCGGGATTCACCCCTCCACTTT
TRBJ1-5,many,14,NA,TRBV20-1,CSARDQLSEQPQHF,TGCAGTGCTAGAGATCAGTTAAGTGAACAGCCCCAGCATTTT
TRBJ2-7,few,13,NA,TRBV7-9,CASSLIQGYEQYF,TGTGCCAGCAGCTTAATACAGGGCTACGAGCAGTACTTC
TRBJ1-1,NA,14,NA,TRBV6-8,CASRDGEMNTEAFF,TGTGCCAGCAGGGATGGGGAAATGAACACTGAAGCTTTCTTT
TRBJ2-2,NA,15,NA,TRBV20-1,CSATYPRANTGELFF,TGCAGTGCTACGTACCCGAGGGCTAACACCGGGGAGCTGTTTTTT
TRBJ2-7,NA,13,NA,TRBV7-3,CASSYLPGSEQYF,TGTGCCAGCAGCTATTTACCAGGGAGCGAGCAGTACTTC
TRBJ2-2,few,18,TRBD2,TRBV11-2,CASSLHGTSGPFTGELFF,TGTGCCAGCAGCTTACATGGGACTAGCGGACCATTTACCGGGGAGCTGTTTTTT
TRBJ2-1,many,15,TRBD1,TRBV12-3/TRBV12-4,CASTAGTGIYNEQFF,TGTGCCAGCACCGCCGGGACAGGTATTTACAATGAGCAGTTCTTC
TRBJ2-5,NA,15,TRBD2,TRBV7-2,CASSLNGGGQETQYF,TGTGCCAGCAGCTTAAACGGGGGGGGGCAAGAGACCCAGTACTTC
TRBJ2-5,few,18,NA,TRBV20-1,CSAHPSRGDLLGQETQYF,TGCAGTGCTCACCCCTCCAGGGGGGACCTCCTTGGGCAAGAGACCCAGTACTTC
TRBJ1-1,many,16,NA,TRBV4-1,CASSQDQTGAYTEAFF,TGCGCCAGCAGCCAAGATCAGACGGGGGCTTATACTGAAGCTTTCTTT
TRBJ2-7,NA,15,NA,TRBV19,CASSIRLNQLYEQYF,TGTGCCAGTAGTATAAGACTGAACCAACTTTACGAGCAGTACTTC
TRBJ1-1,many,14,TRBD1,TRBV5-4,CASTAPGQGLEAFF,TGTGCCAGCACCGCCCCGGGACAGGGGCTTGAAGCTTTCTTT